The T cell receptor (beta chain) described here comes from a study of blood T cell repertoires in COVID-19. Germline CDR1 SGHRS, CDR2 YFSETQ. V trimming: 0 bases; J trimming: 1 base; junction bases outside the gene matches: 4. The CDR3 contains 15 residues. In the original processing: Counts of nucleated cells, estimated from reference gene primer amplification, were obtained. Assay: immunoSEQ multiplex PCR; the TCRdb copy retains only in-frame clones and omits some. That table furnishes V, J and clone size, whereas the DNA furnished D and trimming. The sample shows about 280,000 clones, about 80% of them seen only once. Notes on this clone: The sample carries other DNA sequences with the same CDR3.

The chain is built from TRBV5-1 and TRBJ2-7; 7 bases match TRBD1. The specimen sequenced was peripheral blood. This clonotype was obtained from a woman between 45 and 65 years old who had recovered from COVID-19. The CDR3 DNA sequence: TGCGCCAGCAGCTTGGGGGCAGGGGGATCCTACGAGCAGTACTTC. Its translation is CASSLGAGGSYEQYF.